These 28 T cell receptor beta chains were all obtained from the same sample, sequenced in a study of regulatory dendritic cells for organ transplantation. Produced via immunoSEQ multiplex PCR; TCRdb's table is partial and in-frame only. This sample yields 29,000 or so clones, of which roughly 79% are seen a single time; 2.2% belongs to the top ten. Source material: memory CD4+ T cells from blood. Subset reported: CD45RO+ memory T cells. The receptor set was obtained from a human donor in good health.

The chain combines TRBV6-4 with TRBJ1-1; D is ambiguous. The CDR3 contains 13 residues. The germline gives CDR1 MRHNA, CDR2 SNTAGT. Trimming left V 3 bases short and J 0 bases short, with 5 bases between. The CDR3 here is CASSEELNTEAFF. The CDR3 DNA sequence: TGTGCCAGCAGTGAGGAGTTGAACACTGAAGCTTTCTTT.

The V call is TRBV7-9, the J call TRBJ2-1; D remains unclear. With 7 bases removed from V and 4 bases from J, the gap between germline ends came to 5 bases. The CDR3 extends over 11 amino acids. Germline CDR1 is SEHNR and CDR2 is FQNEAQ (reference sequence). CDR3 protein: CASTVYNEQFF. The CDR3, as DNA: TGTGCCAGCACCGTTTACAATGAGCAGTTCTTC.

The chain links TRBV29-1 to TRBJ1-1; 11 bases fit TRBD1. Germline CDR1 and CDR2: SQVTM and ANQGSEA. The J segment lost 5 bases and the V segment lost 7 bases, leaving 12 bases of the junction unmatched. This CDR3 contains 15 residues. The CDR3 spells CSGTAGTGGYTEAFF. In DNA form, the CDR3 reads TGCAGCGGGACCGCCGGGACAGGGGGATATACTGAAGCTTTCTTT.

V usage is TRBV6-4 and J usage is TRBJ2-3; the match to TRBD1 covers 8 bases. CDR1 and CDR2 from the germline V gene are MRHNA and SNTAGT. J was trimmed by 10 bases and V by 0 bases; bases with no gene match: 9. This CDR3 comprises 15 residues. CDR3 nucleotides: TGTGCCAGCAGTGACTCTTTGGGAGGACAGGGTGCGCAGTATTTT. Residues: CASSDSLGGQGAQYF.

In DNA form, the CDR3 reads TGTGCCAGTAGTATTCCGGGGTCTAGCGGGAGAGGGCGTGCGCAGTTCTTC. Translating it yields CASSIPGSSGRGRAQFF. This sequence joins TRBV19 and TRBJ2-1, with 10 bases identical to TRBD2. V was pared by 3 bases and J by 12 bases, with 17 bases of the junction left unmatched. CDR1 LNHDA and CDR2 SQIVND come from the germline V gene (reference sequence). CDR3 length: 17 amino acids.

The genes are TRBV14 and TRBJ2-5, with D perhaps matching TRBD1 (6 bases). The CDR3 contains 15 residues. CDR1 is SGHDN, CDR2 FVKESK, per germline. The ends were cut back, 0 bases at V and 3 bases at J, with 11 bases in the middle. The CDR3 sequence is CASSQDLQGKETQYF. CDR3 bases: TGTGCCAGCAGCCAAGATTTACAGGGAAAAGAGACCCAGTACTTC.

The V and J genes are TRBV7-2 and TRBJ2-1, with D perhaps matching TRBD1 (6 bases). The germline CDR1 and CDR2 sequences are SGHTA and FQGNSA. With 0 bases removed from V and 7 bases from J, the gap between germline ends came to 13 bases. The length of the CDR3 is 15 residues. The CDR3 is CASSLALGQINEQFF. The CDR3, as DNA: TGTGCCAGCAGCTTAGCGCTAGGACAGATTAATGAGCAGTTCTTC. Based on the CDR3 plus reference TRBV7-2 and TRBJ2-1, the full variable domain is GAGVSQSPSNKVTEKGKDVELRCDPISGHTALYWYRQSLGQGLEFLIYFQGNSAPDKSGLPSDRFSAERTGGSVSTLTIQRTQQEDSAVYLCASSLALGQINEQFFGPGTRLTVL.

J is TRBJ1-6 and V is TRBV6-5, with D perhaps TRBD1 (5 bases). Germline-derived CDR1 and CDR2 are MNHEY and SVGAGI. V gave up 6 bases and J gave up 0 bases, with 9 bases separating them. This CDR3 region has 15 residues. The CDR3 loop reads CASRTVNSYNSPLHF. CDR3 coding DNA: TGTGCCAGCAGGACAGTTAACTCCTATAATTCACCCCTCCACTTT.

The V and J genes are TRBV5-1 and TRBJ2-7; maybe TRBD1 (5 bases). The CDR3 extends over 15 amino acids. V lost 1 base to trimming and J lost 5 bases, with 16 bases between them. Germline-derived CDR1 and CDR2 are SGHRS and YFSETQ. The CDR3 region has the DNA TGCGCCAGCAGCTTGCAACGGCAGGGCATCAACGAGCAGTACTTC. This translates into CASSLQRQGINEQYF.

In this sample, this clone turned up a few times. The CDR3 DNA follows: TGTGCCAGCAGTGAAGCGCTTACATTTAGCCGATACAAATCAACAGATACGCAGTATTTT. The encoded protein is CASSEALTFSRYKSTDTQYF. This chain connects TRBV2 to TRBJ2-3; D ambiguous. The V and J ends lost 0 bases and 3 bases respectively, with 25 bases between them. CDR1 and CDR2 (germline): SNHLY, FYNNEI. The CDR3 has 20 amino acids.

V gene TRBV5-1 combines with J gene TRBJ2-7; a weak D match, TRBD1 (6 bases). V was shortened by 3 bases and J by 5 bases, with 12 bases between the two germline ends. Germline CDR1 reads SGHRS; CDR2 reads YFSETQ. The CDR3 covers 13 residues. CDR3 DNA sequence: TGCGCCAGCAGCTGGGCCTACAGGGACGAGCAGTACTTC. Translation: CASSWAYRDEQYF.

The chain uses TRBV28 and TRBJ1-5, with a tentative D call TRBD1 (5 bases). Germline V lookup: CDR1 MDHEN, CDR2 SYDVKM. Trimming removed 2 bases at V and 4 bases at J, with 12 bases between. The CDR3 sequence is 15 residues long. DNA for the CDR3: TGTGCCAGCAGTTTAGGGGCCAGACAGAATCAGCCCCAGCATTTT. As protein: CASSLGARQNQPQHF.

V gene TRBV29-1 combines with J gene TRBJ1-2, with a possible D match to TRBD1 (6 bases). V lost 4 bases and J lost 6, with 15 bases in between. The CDR3 totals 13 residues. CDR1 and CDR2 (germline): SQVTM, ANQGSEA. CDR3 protein: CSVGLRRGDGYTF. In DNA form, the CDR3 reads TGCAGCGTTGGTCTGCGCAGGGGTGATGGCTACACCTTC.

The rearrangement links TRBV4-2 to TRBJ2-1; 8 bases fit TRBD2. V shed 0 bases, J shed 5 bases, and the junction held 9 bases outside the gene matches. Germline loops: CDR1 LGHNA, CDR2 YNFKEQ. The CDR3 sequence is 17 residues long. The CDR3 DNA is TGTGCCAGCAGCCAAGATCTCGGCGGGGGGTTTAACAATGAGCAGTTCTTC. Encoded protein: CASSQDLGGGFNNEQFF.

J is TRBJ2-1 and V is TRBV18; maybe TRBD2 (7 bases). Trimming shortened V by 0 bases and J by 5 bases, and 17 bases separated the two germline ends. The CDR3 loop spans 17 amino acids. CDR1 and CDR2 from the germline V gene are KGHSH and LQKENI. The CDR3 region has the DNA TGTGCCAGCTCACCACCGGGGGCGGGGGCGGCGAACAATGAGCAGTTCTTC. Translated: CASSPPGAGAANNEQFF.

The table lists this clone with a few counts. The rearrangement links TRBV7-2 to TRBJ2-3; a possible D gene is TRBD2 (5 bases). The CDR3 loop spans 14 amino acids. V lost 4 bases, J lost 2 bases, and 10 bases lay in between. The germline CDR1 and CDR2 sequences are SGHTA and FQGNSA. This chain's CDR3 is CASSWRPDTDTQYF. In nucleotides, the CDR3 is TGTGCCAGCAGCTGGAGGCCAGACACAGATACGCAGTATTTT.

V is TRBV7-8 and J is TRBJ2-3; the D is unclear. Trimming took 4 bases from V and 0 from J, leaving 2 bases between them. The CDR3 totals 12 residues. Germline CDR1 SGHVS, CDR2 FQNEAQ. As DNA, the CDR3 is TGTGCCAGCAGCTACAGCACAGATACGCAGTATTTT. This codes for CASSYSTDTQYF.

This chain links TRBV25-1 with TRBJ1-2; D might be TRBD1 (6 bases). The CDR3 length is 16 residues. Germline values: CDR1 MGHDK, CDR2 SYGVNS. The V end lost 7 bases, the J end lost 6 bases, and 24 bases lay between the germline ends. For the CDR3, the DNA is TGTGCCAGCACCAAAGGGGGTGAAGGGCATCGGGATGGCTACACCTTC. It yields the protein CASTKGGEGHRDGYTF.

The table lists this clone with a few counts. The V call is TRBV29-1, the J call TRBJ2-7; maybe TRBD1 (5 bases). V was cut by 6 bases and J by 0 bases, with 18 bases left in between. The CDR3 contains 15 residues. Germline CDR1 is SQVTM and CDR2 is ANQGSEA. CDR3 sequence: CSVRRQDTVSYEQYF. The DNA for the CDR3 is TGCAGCGTGAGGCGTCAGGACACGGTCTCCTACGAGCAGTACTTC.

J is TRBJ2-3 and V is TRBV5-4; D call uncertain. Trimming left V 0 bases short and J 5 bases short, with 13 bases between. This CDR3 spans 15 amino acids. From germline, CDR1 is SGHNT and CDR2 YYREEE (reference sequence). Written as DNA, the CDR3 is TGTGCCAGCAGCTTGGCTAGTTTCATGGGAGATACGCAGTATTTT. Protein sequence: CASSLASFMGDTQYF.

The chain carries TRBV7-6 and TRBJ2-3, with D uncertain. The CDR3 runs to 14 residues. The germline gives CDR1 SGHVS, CDR2 FNYEAQ. V lost 5 bases, J lost 5 bases, and 14 bases lay in between. This CDR3 is CASSQIGVLDTQYF. CDR3 coding DNA: TGTGCCAGCAGCCAGATTGGGGTCTTAGATACGCAGTATTTT.

This sequence joins TRBV7-8 and TRBJ2-5; 7 bases fit TRBD1. The CDR3 contains 15 residues. J gave up 1 base and V 5 bases, and 7 bases lay outside the gene matches. Germline V gene data show CDR1 as SGHVS and CDR2 as FQNEAQ. CDR3 nucleotides: TGTGCCAGCAGCCAGGGACAGCTATTCCAAGAGACCCAGTACTTC. Translation: CASSQGQLFQETQYF.

The chain links TRBV7-2 to TRBJ2-5; D remains ambiguous. Trimming left V 1 base short and J 7 bases short, with 16 bases between. CDR3 length equals 15 residues. Germline loops: CDR1 SGHTA, CDR2 FQGNSA. CDR3 nucleotide sequence: TGTGCCAGCAGCTTAGGGCCCAGCTACACCGCGACCCAGTACTTC. The encoded protein is CASSLGPSYTATQYF.

The chain combines TRBV7-2 with TRBJ2-5; D gene unclear. CDR1 is SGHTA and CDR2 is FQGNSA in the germline V gene. Trimming stripped 1 base from V and 9 bases from J, with 12 bases between. The CDR3 extends over 13 amino acids. CDR3 nucleotide sequence: TGTGCCAGCAGCTTAGATCTCGGTGAGGCCCAGTACTTC. Its translation: CASSLDLGEAQYF.

The J gene is TRBJ1-1, the V gene TRBV23-1; no definite D call. TRBV23-1 is an ORF, and what it does is uncertain. CDR3 length equals 16 residues. The V end was cut by 1 base, the J end by 5 bases, with 17 bases between. The CDR3: CASSQYDPETGTEAFF. The CDR3, as DNA: TGCGCCAGCAGTCAATACGATCCCGAAACGGGGACTGAAGCTTTCTTT.

The chain carries TRBV9 and TRBJ2-5; 10 bases fit TRBD2. Trimming took 0 bases from V and 11 from J; bases not matched to a gene: 4. The germline V gene encodes CDR1 SGDLS and CDR2 YYNGEE. The CDR3 runs to 13 residues. The CDR3 DNA sequence: TGTGCCAGCAGCGTAGGGACTAGCGGAGCACAGTACTTC. Amino acids: CASSVGTSGAQYF.

The rearrangement joins TRBV19 to TRBJ2-3; D not resolved. This CDR3 comprises 12 residues. The V and J ends lost 4 bases and 1 base respectively, with 3 bases between them. Per germline, CDR1 LNHDA and CDR2 SQIVND (reference sequence). CDR3 in amino acids: CASSTRTDTQYF. In DNA form, the CDR3 reads TGTGCCAGTAGTACCCGCACAGATACGCAGTATTTT.

V is TRBV27 and J is TRBJ2-7; D unresolved. Germline V lookup: CDR1 MNHEY, CDR2 SMNVEV (reference sequence). Trimming removed 2 bases at V and 0 bases at J, with 8 bases between. CDR3 size: 14 residues. CDR3 in amino acids: CASSLNRDSYEQYF. CDR3 in DNA: TGTGCCAGCAGTTTAAATAGGGACTCCTACGAGCAGTACTTC.